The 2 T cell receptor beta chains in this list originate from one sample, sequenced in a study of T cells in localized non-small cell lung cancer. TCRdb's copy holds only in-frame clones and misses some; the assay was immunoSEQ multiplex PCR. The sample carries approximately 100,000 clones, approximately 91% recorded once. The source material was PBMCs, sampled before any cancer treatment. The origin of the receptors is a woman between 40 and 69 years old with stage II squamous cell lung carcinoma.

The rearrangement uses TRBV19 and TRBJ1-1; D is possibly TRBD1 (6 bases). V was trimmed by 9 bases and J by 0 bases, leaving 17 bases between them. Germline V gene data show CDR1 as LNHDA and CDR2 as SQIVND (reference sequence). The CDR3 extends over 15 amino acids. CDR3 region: CASTQGQRMNTEAFF. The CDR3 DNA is TGTGCCAGCACCCAGGGACAACGAATGAACACTGAAGCTTTCTTT.

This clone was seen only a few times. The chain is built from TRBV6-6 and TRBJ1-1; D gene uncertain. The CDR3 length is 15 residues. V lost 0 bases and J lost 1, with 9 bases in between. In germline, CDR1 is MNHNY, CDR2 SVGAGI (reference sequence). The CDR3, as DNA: TGTGCCAGCAGTTACTCCCCGACTGGGAACACTGAAGCTTTCTTT. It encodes CASSYSPTGNTEAFF.